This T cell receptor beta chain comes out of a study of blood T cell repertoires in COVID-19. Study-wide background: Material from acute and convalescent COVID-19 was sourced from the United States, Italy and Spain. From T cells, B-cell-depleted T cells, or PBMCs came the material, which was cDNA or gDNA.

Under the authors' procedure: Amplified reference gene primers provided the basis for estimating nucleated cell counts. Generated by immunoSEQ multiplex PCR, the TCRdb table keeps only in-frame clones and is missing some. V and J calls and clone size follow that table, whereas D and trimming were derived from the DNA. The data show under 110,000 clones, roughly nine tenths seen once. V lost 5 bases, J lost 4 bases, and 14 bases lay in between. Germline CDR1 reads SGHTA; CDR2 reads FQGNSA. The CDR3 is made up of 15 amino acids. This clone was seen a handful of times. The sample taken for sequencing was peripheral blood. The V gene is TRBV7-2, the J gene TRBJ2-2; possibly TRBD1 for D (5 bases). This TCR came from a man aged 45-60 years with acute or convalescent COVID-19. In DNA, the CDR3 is TGTGCCAGCAGCAAGGACCCAGGGCGCACCGGGGAGCTGTTTTTT. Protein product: CASSKDPGRTGELFF.